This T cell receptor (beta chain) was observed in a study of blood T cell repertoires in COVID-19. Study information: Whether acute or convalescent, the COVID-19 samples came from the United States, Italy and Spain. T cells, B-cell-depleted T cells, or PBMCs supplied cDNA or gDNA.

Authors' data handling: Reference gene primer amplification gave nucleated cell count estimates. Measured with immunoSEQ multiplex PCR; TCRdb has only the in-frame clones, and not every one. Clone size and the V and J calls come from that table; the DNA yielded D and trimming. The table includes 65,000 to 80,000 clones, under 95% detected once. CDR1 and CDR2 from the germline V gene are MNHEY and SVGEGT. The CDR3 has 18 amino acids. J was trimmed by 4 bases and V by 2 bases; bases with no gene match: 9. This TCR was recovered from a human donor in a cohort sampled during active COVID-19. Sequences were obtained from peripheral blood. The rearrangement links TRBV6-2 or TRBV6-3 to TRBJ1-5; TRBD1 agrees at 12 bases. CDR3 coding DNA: TGTGCCAGCAGTTACCGCCCCGGGACAGGGGGCGAGAATCAGCCCCAGCATTTT. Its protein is CASSYRPGTGGENQPQHF.